Shown below are 20 T cell receptor beta chains from a single sample sequenced in a study of blood T cell repertoires in COVID-19. Profiling relied on immunoSEQ multiplex PCR, and the TCRdb table lists in-frame clones only, not all of them. The table has about 150,000 clones, around 87% seen once; the top ten hold under 7.5%. Sample: peripheral blood. The source is a man of 80 years or more with acute or convalescent COVID-19.

This clone came up a few times. The chain links TRBV28 to TRBJ2-3, with D unclear. CDR1 is MDHEN, CDR2 SYDVKM, per germline. The CDR3 consists of 13 residues. V was cut by 10 bases and J by 5 bases, with 16 bases left in between. DNA for the CDR3: TGTGCCACCAAACGAGGCAATAGAGATACGCAGTATTTT. This codes for CATKRGNRDTQYF.

This sequence joins TRBV28 and TRBJ2-7; tentative D call: TRBD1 (7 bases). Trimming left V 5 bases short and J 0 bases short, with 14 bases between. The germline V gene encodes CDR1 MDHEN and CDR2 SYDVKM. The CDR3 spans 15 residues. CDR3 region: CASSRQGGISYEQYF. In nucleotides, the CDR3 is TGTGCCAGCAGTCGACAGGGCGGGATCTCCTACGAGCAGTACTTC.

The chain has TRBV28 and TRBJ2-7; TRBD2 aligns across 8 bases. The junction had 2 bases not matched to a gene; V was cut back by 3 bases and J by 4 bases. CDR3 length: 13 amino acids. Germline CDR1 MDHEN, CDR2 SYDVKM. The CDR3 sequence: CASSFGGGYEQYF. As DNA, the CDR3 is TGTGCCAGCAGTTTCGGGGGGGGATACGAGCAGTACTTC.

V and J are TRBV6-5 and TRBJ2-7; weak D call: TRBD1 (6 bases). The CDR3 is 14 amino acids. Germline V gene data show CDR1 as MNHEY and CDR2 as SVGAGI. Deletions cut 3 bases from V and 3 bases from J, with 12 bases between. CDR3 region: CASSYGGLLYEQYF. The CDR3 coding sequence is TGTGCCAGCAGTTATGGGGGCCTACTCTACGAGCAGTACTTC.

This clone has a handful of counts. The chain is built from TRBV12-3 or TRBV12-4 and TRBJ1-1, with D possibly TRBD1 on 5 matching bases. The CDR3 has 13 amino acids. Trimming stripped 7 bases from V and 9 bases from J, with 18 bases between. CDR3 bases: TGTGCCAGCACCCCCCCCGGGAGGGGTCAAGCTTTCTTT. Protein: CASTPPGRGQAFF.

CDR3 protein: CASSQGSGEKLFF. The CDR3 DNA reads TGTGCCAGCAGCCAGGGCTCGGGTGAAAAACTGTTTTTT. The V call is TRBV12-3 or TRBV12-4, the J call TRBJ1-4; maybe TRBD1 (5 bases). Trimming pared 6 bases from V and 7 bases from J, leaving 12 bases between. The CDR3 is made up of 13 amino acids.

V usage is TRBV5-6 and J usage is TRBJ1-6; 8 nucleotides agree with TRBD1. The length of the CDR3 is 15 residues. Germline V gene lookup returns CDR1 SGHDT and CDR2 YYEEEE. Trimming took 4 bases from V and 3 from J; bases not matched to a gene: 3. CDR3 DNA sequence: TGTGCCAGCAGCGAGGGACAGGTCTATAATTCACCCCTCCACTTT. This codes for CASSEGQVYNSPLHF.

This clone was seen more than once but under ten times. The CDR3 DNA follows: TGTGCCAGCAGTGAAATTGGACAGGGTTATTCACCCCTCCACTTT. Translating gives CASSEIGQGYSPLHF. The genes are TRBV6-1 and TRBJ1-6; 8 nucleotides agree with TRBD1. Looked up from germline, CDR1 is MNHNS and CDR2 is SASEGT. CDR3 length: 15 residues. V shed 2 bases, J shed 8 bases, and the junction held 5 bases outside the gene matches.

The gene calls are TRBV3-1 (or the pseudogene TRBV3-2) and TRBJ2-1; D not certain. Deletions cut 0 bases from V and 12 bases from J, with 12 bases between. The CDR3 is 13 amino acids. Germline V gene data show CDR1 as LGHDT and CDR2 as YNNKEL (reference sequence). CDR3 in amino acids: CASSQDPPAGQFF. The CDR3 DNA is TGTGCCAGCAGCCAAGATCCCCCCGCCGGGCAGTTCTTC.

The rearrangement links TRBV28 to TRBJ1-2; 7 bases are shared with TRBD1. CDR1 and CDR2 from the germline V gene are MDHEN and SYDVKM. The CDR3 loop spans 14 amino acids. The J segment lost 4 bases and the V segment lost 4 bases, leaving 6 bases of the junction unmatched. The CDR3 protein is CASSYLAGGYGYTF. Written as DNA, the CDR3 is TGTGCCAGCAGTTATCTTGCAGGGGGCTATGGCTACACCTTC.

The CDR3 DNA sequence: TGTGCCAGCAGCTCCTTAGCGGGAGTTGCAGATACGCAGTATTTT. It is translated as CASSSLAGVADTQYF. The chain couples TRBV7-6 to TRBJ2-3, with TRBD2 matching over 9 bases. CDR1 and CDR2 (germline): SGHVS, FNYEAQ. J gave up 4 bases and V 4 bases, and 6 bases lay outside the gene matches. The CDR3 length is 15 residues.

The chain has TRBV19 and TRBJ1-5; 9 positions agree with TRBD1. This CDR3 is built from 14 residues. Germline V gene data show CDR1 as LNHDA and CDR2 as SQIVND (reference sequence). V shed 4 bases, J shed 7 bases, and the junction held 5 bases outside the gene matches. The CDR3 DNA sequence: TGTGCCAGTAGTAAGGACAGGGGACGGCAGCCCCAGCATTTT. This sequence encodes CASSKDRGRQPQHF.

The chain uses TRBV7-9 and TRBJ1-1, with 7 bases fitting TRBD1. V gave up 1 base and J gave up 4 bases; unmatched junction bases: 6. The CDR3 is 15 residues long. Germline lookup yields CDR1 SEHNR and CDR2 FQNEAQ (reference sequence). CDR3 sequence: CASSLGPQGSTEAFF. The DNA for the CDR3 is TGTGCCAGCAGCTTAGGACCACAGGGGAGCACTGAAGCTTTCTTT.

Only a few counts were recorded for this clone. The chain couples TRBV3-1 (or the pseudogene TRBV3-2) to TRBJ1-2, with D maybe TRBD1 (5 bases). V was pared by 7 bases and J by 4 bases, with 10 bases between. CDR1 is LGHDT and CDR2 is YNNKEL in the germline V gene (reference sequence). The CDR3 is 12 residues long. The DNA for the CDR3 is TGTGCCAGCAAGGACACCTCCTATGGCTACACCTTC. Translation: CASKDTSYGYTF.

V is TRBV3-1 (or the pseudogene TRBV3-2) and J is TRBJ2-5; tentatively, D is TRBD1 (5 bases). This CDR3 is 15 amino acids long. From germline, CDR1 is LGHDT and CDR2 YNNKEL (reference sequence). Trimming left V 1 base short and J 0 bases short, with 9 bases between. The chain's CDR3 is CASSQATEYQETQYF. The CDR3 DNA follows: TGTGCCAGCAGCCAAGCGACAGAGTACCAAGAGACCCAGTACTTC.

The chain joins TRBV30 to TRBJ1-5; no clear D gene. Per the germline V gene, CDR1 is GTSNPN and CDR2 is SVGIG (reference sequence). The CDR3 is 14 residues long. V lost 2 bases and J lost 6, with 14 bases in between. CDR3 nucleotide sequence: TGTGCCTGGAGTAGGTTTTCGGGTATTCAGCCCCAGCATTTT. Protein: CAWSRFSGIQPQHF.

The chain couples TRBV14 to TRBJ1-6; D call uncertain. Trimming stripped 0 bases from V and 0 bases from J, with 18 bases between. The germline V gene has CDR1 SGHDN and CDR2 FVKESK. The CDR3 contains 20 residues. The CDR3 region has the DNA TGTGCCAGCAGCCAAGATAGTGGGCCAGGCATCAGCTCCTATAATTCACCCCTCCACTTT. Protein product: CASSQDSGPGISSYNSPLHF.

This clone was detected only once. V and J are TRBV20-1 and TRBJ1-2; D is unclear. CDR1 and CDR2 from the germline V gene are DFQATT and SNEGSKA (reference sequence). The CDR3 loop spans 10 amino acids. Trimming took 5 bases from V and 10 from J, leaving 11 bases between them. This chain's CDR3 is CSAGRIAYTF. In DNA, the CDR3 is TGCAGTGCTGGCCGTATTGCCTACACCTTC.

Comments on this clone: The conserved closing phenylalanine or tryptophan is absent in this CDR3, likely reflecting a read error. Because the CDR3's place on the DNA is in doubt, the DNA is left out and the CDR3 is given as listed by TCRdb. The chain combines TRBV6-1 with TRBJ1-6. The CDR3 is 12 residues long, counting both termini. Per germline, CDR1 MNHNS and CDR2 SASEGT. CDR3 loop: CASSEGPGGARC.

The V and J genes are TRBV6-5 and TRBJ2-7; 7 bases map to TRBD1. This CDR3 has 15 amino acids. The V gene's germline CDR1 is MNHEY and CDR2 SVGAGI. The V gene end was trimmed by 5 bases and the J gene end by 1 base; junction bases not matched to a gene: 8. This chain's CDR3 is CASSTTGVYSYEQYF. CDR3 in DNA: TGTGCCAGCAGTACTACAGGGGTATATTCCTACGAGCAGTACTTC.